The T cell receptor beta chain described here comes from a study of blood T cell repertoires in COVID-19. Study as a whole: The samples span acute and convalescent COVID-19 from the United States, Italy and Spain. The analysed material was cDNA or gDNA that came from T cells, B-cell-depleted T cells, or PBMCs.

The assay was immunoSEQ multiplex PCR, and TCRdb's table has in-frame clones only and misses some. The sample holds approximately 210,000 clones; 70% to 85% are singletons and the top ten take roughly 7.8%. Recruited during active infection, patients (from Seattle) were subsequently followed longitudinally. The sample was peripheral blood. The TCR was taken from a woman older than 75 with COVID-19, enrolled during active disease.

CDR3 sequence: CASLAGGPPYNEQFF. CDR3 nucleotides: TGTGCCAGCCTAGCGGGAGGGCCGCCCTACAATGAGCAGTTCTTC. V and J are TRBV6-5 and TRBJ2-1; 12 nucleotides agree with TRBD2. The germline V gene has CDR1 MNHEY and CDR2 SVGAGI. This CDR3 contains 15 residues. J was trimmed by 2 bases and V by 8 bases; bases with no gene match: 4.